This T cell receptor beta chain derives from a study of T cells after posttransplantation cyclophosphamide. Of note for this clone: Its matching antigen is unknown.

Generated by immunoSEQ multiplex PCR, the TCRdb table keeps only in-frame clones and is missing some. The table has approximately 47,000 clones, roughly 92% seen once; the top ten hold 3.1%. CDR1 and CDR2 from the germline V gene are MGHDK and SYGVNS. The CDR3 runs to 16 residues. V lost 5 bases and J lost 5; bases outside the gene matches: 9. Study results and caveats: After PTCy, TRB diversity resembled that of CNI/methotrexate controls. Blood and skin or GI T cell repertoires showed limited TRB overlap. Later post-transplant blood repertoires were often dominated by donor CD8+ memory clones.

The specimen was PBMCs. V gene TRBV25-1 combines with J gene TRBJ1-6, with 7 bases aligning to TRBD1. This receptor was identified in a woman aged 50 to 65 in good health and a related stem cell transplant donor. Here the CDR3 DNA reads TGTGCCAGCAGTTCCCCCACAGGGGACCATAATTCACCCCTCCACTTT. Its protein product is CASSSPTGDHNSPLHF.